The clone carrying this T cell receptor (beta chain) showed up just a few times. The record originates from a study of response to subunit inactivated influenza vaccine. TCRdb ran MiXCR on the RT-PCR reads and lists one entry per CDR3 protein. The table has some 540,000 distinct CDR3 sequences, under 30% seen once; the top ten hold 2.8%. Trimming cost V 0 bases and J 5 bases, with 13 bases left between them. In germline, CDR1 is SGHVS, CDR2 FQNEAQ. This CDR3 is built from 15 residues. These same data were also listed under a study on T cells expressing NK-cell markers. Turning to that study: Making the TCR beta cDNA relied on 5'RACE template switching with UMIs.

The chain joins TRBV7-8 to TRBJ2-5, with a possible D match to TRBD1 (5 bases). This clonotype was sampled from a man aged 50 to 60 who received an inactivated influenza vaccine. Source: CD4+ T cells sorted from PBMCs, taken 12 days after vaccination. The CDR3 DNA reads TGTGCCAGCAGCTTAGCCGGGTACTACAGGGAGACCCAGTACTTC. Translation: CASSLAGYYRETQYF.